The 30 T cell receptor beta chains presented below share a single source sample, sequenced in a study of blood T cell repertoires in COVID-19. Profiling relied on immunoSEQ multiplex PCR, and the TCRdb table lists in-frame clones only, not all of them. The sample shows around 93,000 clones, less than 95% of them seen only once. Sample: peripheral blood. These receptors were taken from a man younger than 30 with COVID-19, enrolled during active disease.

V usage is TRBV19 and J usage is TRBJ1-1, with a tentative D call TRBD1 (5 bases). V was pared by 7 bases and J by 4 bases, with 16 bases between. The germline gives CDR1 LNHDA, CDR2 SQIVND (reference sequence). CDR3 size: 14 residues. The CDR3 DNA reads as TGTGCCAGTACAAATCAGGGAGGGATCACTGAAGCTTTCTTT. Translation gives CASTNQGGITEAFF.

CDR3 in amino acids: CASSVEISASSYNEQFF. CDR3 coding DNA: TGTGCCAGCAGCGTAGAGATTAGCGCATCCTCCTACAATGAGCAGTTCTTC. The chain has TRBV9 and TRBJ2-1, with D maybe TRBD2 (5 bases). CDR1 is SGDLS, CDR2 YYNGEE, per germline. CDR3 size: 17 residues. V was cut by 0 bases and J by 0 bases, with 13 bases left in between.

This clone was seen only a few times. Relative to the germline gene, one junction end is altered; a read error may explain this. In DNA, the CDR3 is TGTGCCAGCAGCGAAGGACAGGGGAGGGGCAAAAACATTCAGTACTTC. This translates into CASSEGQGRGKNIQYF. The chain joins TRBV2 to TRBJ2-4; 9 bases are a match to TRBD1. The V gene's germline CDR1 is SNHLY and CDR2 FYNNEI. This CDR3 comprises 16 residues.

The V call is TRBV7-8, the J call TRBJ1-2; D is possibly TRBD1 (6 bases). This CDR3 is 13 amino acids long. Germline CDR1 and CDR2: SGHVS and FQNEAQ. V was clipped by 2 bases and J by 4 bases, with 8 bases between them. CDR3: CASSLRGAYGYTF. DNA of the CDR3: TGTGCCAGCAGCTTACGGGGGGCCTATGGCTACACCTTC.

This clone was counted a few times. This sequence joins TRBV9 and TRBJ1-2; 9 bases are shared with TRBD1. V lost 4 bases, J lost 14 bases, and 9 bases stayed unmatched. Germline V gene lookup returns CDR1 SGDLS and CDR2 YYNGEE. The CDR3 covers 12 residues. This CDR3 reads CASSRNRGQKTF. The DNA for the CDR3 is TGTGCCAGCAGCAGGAACAGGGGGCAGAAGACCTTC.

This clone showed up just a few times. This sequence joins TRBV4-1 and TRBJ1-5, with 10 bases matching TRBD1. V dropped 0 bases and J dropped 1; count of bases not matched to a gene: 12. Germline CDR1 is MGHRA and CDR2 is YSYEKL. This CDR3 has 20 amino acids. The CDR3: CASSQEPLGQGWVSNQPQHF. The CDR3 coding sequence is TGCGCCAGCAGCCAAGAGCCTTTGGGACAGGGGTGGGTGAGCAATCAGCCCCAGCATTTT.

J is TRBJ2-2 and V is TRBV19; 11 nucleotides align to TRBD2. The germline V gene encodes CDR1 LNHDA and CDR2 SQIVND (reference sequence). V lost 5 bases, J lost 8 bases, and 7 bases stayed unmatched. The CDR3 loop spans 15 amino acids. CDR3 protein: CASSLTSGTRGELFF. The CDR3 DNA reads TGTGCCAGTAGTCTGACTAGCGGGACGCGGGGGGAGCTGTTTTTT.

The rearrangement uses TRBV27 and TRBJ2-1; 7 positions match TRBD1. This CDR3 has 15 amino acids. With V trimmed by 6 bases and J by 3 bases, 8 bases remained unmatched. The V gene's germline CDR1 is MNHEY and CDR2 SMNVEV (reference sequence). For the CDR3, the DNA is TGTGCCAGCAGACTCGGGACAGATGGCTACAATGAGCAGTTCTTC. It encodes CASRLGTDGYNEQFF.

The genes are TRBV11-2 and TRBJ2-7, with TRBD2 identical over 9 bases. CDR3 length equals 18 residues. Germline V gives CDR1 SGHAT, CDR2 FQNNGV. The junction had 16 bases not matched to a gene; V was cut back by 7 bases and J by 0 bases. In DNA, the CDR3 is TGTGCCAGCACTCTCCGGGGCACTAGCGGGCCGAGCTCCTACGAGCAGTACTTC. Translating gives CASTLRGTSGPSSYEQYF.

The chain employs TRBV27 and TRBJ1-1; D remains unclear. The CDR3 contains 14 residues. Germline V gene sequence: CDR1 MNHEY, CDR2 SMNVEV (reference sequence). The V end lost 3 bases, the J end lost 5 bases, and 13 bases lay between the germline ends. The CDR3 DNA is TGTGCCAGCAGTTTTGGGAGGGTTCGGACTGAAGCTTTCTTT. This codes for CASSFGRVRTEAFF.

The V gene is TRBV7-9, the J gene TRBJ2-1, with D hard to call. V was cut by 5 bases and J by 8 bases, with 7 bases left in between. Per the germline V gene, CDR1 is SEHNR and CDR2 is FQNEAQ (reference sequence). CDR3 length: 11 residues. This chain's CDR3 is CASSRLDEQFF. The CDR3 DNA is TGTGCCAGCAGCCGTCTCGATGAGCAGTTCTTC.

CDR3 bases: TGCAGTGCTAGTCTGTACGACTATAACTATGGCTACACCTTC. Protein product: CSASLYDYNYGYTF. The rearrangement uses TRBV20-1 and TRBJ1-2; no definite D call. The CDR3 contains 14 residues. V lost 3 bases and J 1 base, leaving 12 bases between the germline ends. CDR1 is DFQATT and CDR2 is SNEGSKA in the germline V gene (reference sequence).

V gene TRBV27 combines with J gene TRBJ2-7; D possibly corresponds to TRBD2 (5 bases). The CDR3 sequence is 14 residues long. CDR1 and CDR2 from the germline V gene are MNHEY and SMNVEV (reference sequence). The V end was cut by 8 bases, the J end by 2 bases, with 16 bases between. The CDR3 loop reads CASGLSALTYEQYF. In DNA, the CDR3 is TGTGCCAGCGGACTTAGCGCTTTAACCTACGAGCAGTACTTC.

V is TRBV28 and J is TRBJ2-1; possible D gene TRBD1, 8 bases. Germline CDR1 MDHEN, CDR2 SYDVKM. This CDR3 comprises 18 residues. Trimming shortened V by 4 bases and J by 3 bases, and 22 bases separated the two germline ends. For the CDR3, the DNA is TGTGCCAGCAGTTCCCGGACAGGGAGGGCCCCCTACTACAATGAGCAGTTCTTC. Translation: CASSSRTGRAPYYNEQFF. Supplemented by reference TRBV28 and TRBJ2-1, the full variable domain reads DVKVTQSSRYLVKRTGEKVFLECVQDMDHENMFWYRQDPGLGLRLIYFSYDVKMKEKGDIPEGYSVSREKKERFSLILESASTNQTSMYLCASSSRTGRAPYYNEQFFGPGTRLTVL.

The rearrangement links TRBV28 to TRBJ2-7, with 10 bases lining up with TRBD2. CDR1 and CDR2 (germline): MDHEN, SYDVKM. This CDR3 is 15 amino acids long. Germline trimming cut 5 bases from V and 3 bases from J; bases unmatched to any gene: 7. The CDR3 DNA is TGTGCCAGCAGTCAACTTCTAGCGGGAGACTACGAGCAGTACTTC. The encoded protein is CASSQLLAGDYEQYF.

This clone was seen a single time. The V and J genes are TRBV2 and TRBJ1-1; TRBD1 matches at 10 bases. The germline V gene encodes CDR1 SNHLY and CDR2 FYNNEI. This CDR3 is built from 15 residues. The junction had 4 bases not matched to a gene; V was cut back by 5 bases and J by 1 base. The CDR3 nucleotides read TGTGCCAGCAGTTTAGGACAGGGGGGGAACACTGAAGCTTTCTTT. Its protein is CASSLGQGGNTEAFF. Based on the CDR3 plus reference TRBV2 and TRBJ1-1, the full variable domain is EPEVTQTPSHQVTQMGQEVILRCVPISNHLYFYWYRQILGQKVEFLVSFYNNEISEKSEIFDDQFSVERPDGSNFTLKIRSTKLEDSAMYFCASSLGQGGNTEAFFGQGTRLTVV.

The chain uses TRBV19 and TRBJ2-1; 8 positions match TRBD2. This CDR3 is 18 amino acids long. The germline CDR1 and CDR2 sequences are LNHDA and SQIVND (reference sequence). The trim removed 5 bases at V and 2 bases at J, leaving 14 bases unmatched. This CDR3 reads CASSGGSKREFPYNEQFF. As DNA, the CDR3 is TGTGCCAGTAGTGGGGGTTCGAAGCGGGAGTTCCCCTACAATGAGCAGTTCTTC.

This sequence joins TRBV6-5 and TRBJ1-2; D is unresolved. Germline-derived CDR1 and CDR2 are MNHEY and SVGAGI. The length of the CDR3 is 13 residues. V was clipped by 4 bases and J by 0 bases, with 6 bases between them. Here the CDR3 DNA reads TGTGCCAGCAGTTTTACACCTAACTATGGCTACACCTTC. Amino acids: CASSFTPNYGYTF.

The rearrangement joins TRBV7-2 to TRBJ2-7, with D possibly TRBD2 on 6 matching bases. The length of the CDR3 is 17 residues. Deletions cut 2 bases from V and 0 bases from J, with 17 bases between. In germline, CDR1 is SGHTA, CDR2 FQGNSA. The CDR3 reads CASSLNGAGWSSYEQYF. The CDR3 DNA reads TGTGCCAGCAGCTTAAACGGGGCGGGATGGAGCTCCTACGAGCAGTACTTC.

The CDR3 region has the DNA TGTGCCAGCAGCTTATCCAGGAACTACGAGCAGTACTTC. Translated, it gives CASSLSRNYEQYF. The chain combines TRBV13 with TRBJ2-7, with D uncertain. Trimming pared 2 bases from V and 3 bases from J, leaving 8 bases between. Germline V gene lookup returns CDR1 PRHDT and CDR2 FYEKMQ (reference sequence). The CDR3 extends over 13 amino acids.

This rearrangement joins TRBV9 to TRBJ1-2; D may be TRBD1 (6 bases). The CDR3 covers 13 residues. Trimming took off 3 bases at V and 6 bases at J, with 12 bases between the two ends. Germline V gives CDR1 SGDLS, CDR2 YYNGEE. CDR3 sequence (DNA): TGTGCCAGCAGCGCCCCCGAGGGGGATGGCTACACCTTC. Translating it yields CASSAPEGDGYTF.

The chain joins TRBV5-4 to TRBJ1-6, with D perhaps matching TRBD1 (5 bases). Germline CDR1 and CDR2: SGHNT and YYREEE (reference sequence). V gave up 0 bases and J gave up 7 bases, with 11 bases separating them. This CDR3 is 15 amino acids long. CDR3 DNA: TGTGCCAGCAGCTTGGGGCAGGGCGGCAATTCACCCCTCCACTTT. Residues: CASSLGQGGNSPLHF.

The chain uses TRBV19 and TRBJ2-2; maybe TRBD2 (7 bases). From germline, CDR1 is LNHDA and CDR2 SQIVND (reference sequence). CDR3 length: 14 amino acids. This chain's CDR3 is CPGGQGVATGELFF. The CDR3 region has the DNA TGTCCCGGGGGGCAGGGTGTTGCCACCGGGGAGCTGTTTTTT.

The chain couples TRBV7-9 to TRBJ2-2; 13 positions match TRBD2. The CDR3 runs to 17 residues. The germline V gene encodes CDR1 SEHNR and CDR2 FQNEAQ (reference sequence). Trimming removed 6 bases from V and 7 bases from J; junction bases left unmatched: 11. CDR3: CASRIIPGTSGNGELFF. The CDR3 nucleotides are TGTGCCAGCAGGATCATCCCAGGGACTAGCGGGAACGGGGAGCTGTTTTTT.

V usage is TRBV4-1 and J usage is TRBJ2-7; TRBD1 might be the D (8 bases). In germline, CDR1 is MGHRA, CDR2 YSYEKL. This CDR3 comprises 14 residues. V was cut by 4 bases and J by 5 bases, with 15 bases left in between. The CDR3 is CASSLRTGRDEQYF. CDR3 in DNA: TGCGCCAGCAGCCTCCGGACAGGGAGGGACGAGCAGTACTTC.

J is TRBJ2-1 and V is TRBV11-2; 7 bases agree with TRBD2. Germline V CDR1 and CDR2: SGHAT, FQNNGV. The CDR3 runs 15 residues. V lost 5 bases, J lost 7 bases, and 11 bases stayed unmatched. CDR3 sequence: CASSRGEGWGNEQFF. The CDR3 DNA is TGTGCCAGCAGCCGGGGGGAGGGCTGGGGGAATGAGCAGTTCTTC.

This clone was observed once. The rearrangement uses TRBV18 and TRBJ2-2, with D possibly being TRBD1 (6 bases). Germline V CDR1 and CDR2: KGHSH, LQKENI. This CDR3 has 17 amino acids. V lost 3 bases and J lost 2, with 16 bases in between. The CDR3 DNA is TGTGCCAGCTCACCGCTGGCCACAGGGCCTAACACCGGGGAGCTGTTTTTT. Residues: CASSPLATGPNTGELFF.

The gene calls are TRBV12-3 or TRBV12-4 and TRBJ2-1; D ambiguous. V shed 7 bases and J shed 4 bases, with 11 bases lying between them. The CDR3 totals 13 residues. The CDR3 DNA reads as TGTGCCAGCACTTTCCTCGGGTACAATGAGCAGTTCTTC. Translated, it gives CASTFLGYNEQFF.

V usage is TRBV28 and J usage is TRBJ2-7; D may be TRBD2 (5 bases). Germline-derived CDR1 and CDR2 are MDHEN and SYDVKM. Trimming pared 5 bases from V and 0 bases from J, leaving 8 bases between. The CDR3 is 13 residues long. The CDR3: CASSGTSSYEQYF. In nucleotides, the CDR3 is TGTGCCAGCAGTGGTACTAGCTCCTACGAGCAGTACTTC.

The chain is built from TRBV28 and TRBJ1-1; D remains ambiguous. Trimming stripped 8 bases from V and 11 bases from J, with 15 bases between. This CDR3 has 11 amino acids. Germline CDR1 is MDHEN and CDR2 is SYDVKM. CDR3 nucleotides: TGTGCCAGCCGAAGCTACGTTGGTGCTTTCTTT. It codes for CASRSYVGAFF.